This is a list of T cell receptor beta chains from one sample in a study of T cells in Graves' hyperthyroidism and ophthalmopathy. Using its own MiXCR run on the multiplex PCR reads, TCRdb lists one record per CDR3 protein. This table has around 690,000 distinct CDR3 sequences, 17% appearing once. Input material: blood. The receptors were sampled from a man aged 50-59 years with Graves' hyperthyroidism. Each CDR3 is given with its conserved first and last residue. The D gene is left open where the match is weak. The size of a clone is reported for some rows only, either as once, few or many, or as a class for expanded clones.

D	V	size	J	CDR3	DNA
-	TRBV20-1	many	TRBJ2-7	CSARAGTHEQYF	TGCAGTGCTAGAGCAGGGACTCACGAGCAGTACTTC
TRBD2	TRBV7-3	-	TRBJ2-3	CASSLASGSTDMQYF	TGTGCCAGCAGCTTAGCTAGCGGGAGCACAGATATGCAGTATTTT
-	TRBV12-3/TRBV12-4	many	TRBJ1-5	CASSLSGGGYSNQPQHF	TGTGCCAGCAGTTTAAGCGGTGGAGGATATAGCAATCAGCCCCAGCATTTT
-	TRBV20-1	-	TRBJ2-4	CSAFPGIAKNIQYF	TGCAGTGCTTTCCCGGGCATCGCCAAAAACATTCAGTACTTC
-	TRBV7-8	many	TRBJ2-1	CASSSPIGGPHEQFF	TGTGCCAGCAGCTCCCCAATAGGAGGGCCCCATGAGCAGTTCTTC
TRBD2	TRBV19	many	TRBJ2-7	CASSIASGSTYEQYF	TGTGCCAGTAGTATAGCTAGCGGGAGCACTTACGAGCAGTACTTC
-	TRBV4-1	-	TRBJ2-4	CASSQVPQFFKNIQYF	TGCGCCAGCAGCCAAGTACCCCAGTTCTTCAAAAACATTCAGTACTTC
-	TRBV12-3/TRBV12-4	-	TRBJ1-3	CASPLEGGNTIYF	TGTGCCAGCCCCCTGGAGGGTGGAAACACCATATATTTT
-	TRBV7-9	-	TRBJ2-7	CASSQSRGAPDEQYF	TGTGCCAGCAGCCAATCCCGGGGGGCACCGGACGAGCAGTACTTC
-	TRBV10-3	-	TRBJ2-3	CAIRGDTDTQYF	TGTGCCATCAGGGGAGACACAGATACGCAGTATTTT
TRBD2	TRBV27	many	TRBJ2-7	CASNAGGISEQYF	TGTGCCAGCAATGCGGGAGGAATAAGCGAGCAGTACTTC
-	TRBV27	few	TRBJ2-7	CASSFREFGYEQYF	TGTGCCAGCAGTTTTAGGGAATTCGGCTACGAGCAGTACTTC
TRBD1	TRBV18	-	TRBJ1-1	CASSPPYGQGETEAFF	TGTGCCAGCTCACCACCGTATGGACAGGGGGAGACTGAAGCTTTCTTT
TRBD1	TRBV6-2/TRBV6-3	-	TRBJ2-7	CASTPRTGVEQYF	TGTGCCAGCACCCCTCGGACAGGGGTCGAGCAGTACTTC
-	TRBV3-1	-	TRBJ2-5	CASSQDRSAQETQYF	TGTGCCAGCAGCCAAGATAGGAGCGCCCAAGAGACCCAGTACTTC
-	TRBV25-1	-	TRBJ2-2	CASSGRTGTVFGTGELFF	TGTGCCAGCAGTGGGAGAACAGGAACAGTCTTCGGCACCGGGGAGCTGTTTTTT
-	TRBV27	many	TRBJ1-5	CASSFGVSNQPQHF	TGTGCCAGCAGTTTCGGGGTAAGCAATCAGCCCCAGCATTTT
-	TRBV10-3	-	TRBJ1-2	CATSVANYGYTF	TGTGCCACCAGTGTAGCTAACTATGGCTACACCTTC
-	TRBV7-8	-	TRBJ2-3	CASTGDGTDTQYF	TGTGCCAGCACGGGGGATGGCACAGATACGCAGTATTTT
-	TRBV20-1	few	TRBJ2-3	CSARTLSTQYF	TGCAGTGCAAGAACACTGAGTACCCAGTATTTT
TRBD1	TRBV10-3	few	TRBJ1-4	CAISESIEGQGTEKLFF	TGTGCCATCAGTGAGTCAATTGAAGGACAGGGGACTGAAAAACTGTTTTTT
TRBD1	TRBV11-2	-	TRBJ1-1	CASSLYRGHRAFF	TGTGCCAGCAGCTTATACAGGGGGCATCGAGCTTTCTTT
-	TRBV27	-	TRBJ1-3	CASREGRTNTIYF	TGTGCCAGCCGCGAGGGCAGGACAAACACCATATATTTT
TRBD2	TRBV28	many	TRBJ2-7	CASSLGGLAGVASYEQYF	TGTGCCAGCAGTCTTGGGGGACTAGCGGGAGTTGCCTCCTACGAGCAGTACTTC
-	TRBV30	-	TRBJ2-2	CAWGLLAANTGELFF	TGTGCCTGGGGTCTTTTGGCGGCGAACACCGGGGAGCTGTTTTTT
-	TRBV19	many	TRBJ2-7	CASSMFQALIYEQYF	TGTGCCAGTAGTATGTTCCAGGCGCTTATATACGAGCAGTACTTC
TRBD2	TRBV28	many	TRBJ2-1	CASSPGGLAGGPNNYPEQFF	TGTGCCAGCAGCCCCGGTGGACTAGCGGGAGGGCCTAACAATTATCCTGAGCAGTTCTTC
-	TRBV2	many	TRBJ1-5	CASIMGEGQPQHF	TGTGCCAGCATTATGGGGGAAGGTCAGCCCCAGCATTTT
-	TRBV7-2	few	TRBJ2-7	CASSGGQVSSYEQYF	TGTGCCAGCAGCGGAGGGCAGGTATCCTCCTACGAGCAGTACTTC
-	TRBV12-3/TRBV12-4	many	TRBJ1-3	CASSLAGSLSGNTIYF	TGTGCCAGCAGTTTAGCCGGGAGTCTGTCTGGAAACACCATATATTTT
TRBD1	TRBV6-1	many	TRBJ2-1	CASSEDAGTGHNEQFF	TGTGCCAGCAGTGAGGACGCCGGGACAGGTCACAATGAGCAGTTCTTC
-	TRBV24-1	few	TRBJ2-3	CATSDRIVRGPDTQYF	TGTGCCACCAGTGATCGCATAGTCAGGGGCCCAGATACGCAGTATTTT
TRBD1	TRBV30	many	TRBJ1-1	CAWSGQGPEAFF	TGTGCCTGGAGTGGACAGGGGCCTGAAGCTTTCTTT
TRBD2	TRBV20-1	-	TRBJ2-7	CSASGRGLANRYEQYF	TGCAGTGCTAGCGGTAGGGGACTAGCGAACCGTTACGAGCAGTACTTC
TRBD1	TRBV20-1	-	TRBJ1-2	CSAVTRGQGASRGYGYTF	TGCAGTGCTGTCACGAGAGGGCAGGGGGCGAGTAGAGGCTATGGCTACACCTTC
-	TRBV19	few	TRBJ1-1	CASSRVMNTEAFF	TGTGCCAGTAGTAGGGTTATGAACACTGAAGCTTTCTTT
TRBD2	TRBV7-9	-	TRBJ2-1	CASSPRLAGVGGNEQFF	TGTGCCAGCAGCCCCCGACTAGCGGGAGTGGGGGGCAATGAGCAGTTCTTC
TRBD2	TRBV2	many	TRBJ2-1	CASSAETSGRSEQFF	TGTGCCAGCAGTGCGGAGACTAGCGGGAGATCCGAGCAGTTCTTC
TRBD1	TRBV6-1	many	TRBJ1-2	CASRPRTGAYGYTF	TGTGCCAGCAGACCTAGGACAGGGGCCTATGGCTACACCTTC
-	TRBV2	many	TRBJ2-7	CASSEYASSEQYF	TGTGCCAGCAGTGAATACGCCAGCTCCGAGCAGTACTTC
-	TRBV6-2/TRBV6-3	few	TRBJ1-5	CASSYGNFRQPQHF	TGTGCCAGCAGTTACGGCAACTTTCGTCAGCCCCAGCATTTT
TRBD2	TRBV9	-	TRBJ2-3	CASSVASTSGRWDTQYF	TGTGCCAGCAGCGTAGCTTCGACTAGCGGGAGGTGGGATACGCAGTATTTT
TRBD2	TRBV29-1	few	TRBJ2-7	CSVLAGVYPYEQYF	TGCAGCGTTTTAGCGGGAGTATACCCCTACGAGCAGTACTTC
-	TRBV28	many	TRBJ2-3	CASRKWGSGTDTQYF	TGTGCCAGCAGAAAGTGGGGTAGCGGCACAGATACGCAGTATTTT
-	TRBV20-1	-	TRBJ1-5	CSAPTGGSGNQPQHF	TGCAGTGCCCCGACGGGGGGCTCTGGCAATCAGCCCCAGCATTTT
-	TRBV30	-	TRBJ1-5	CAWSGVSNQPQHF	TGTGCCTGGAGCGGGGTTAGCAATCAGCCCCAGCATTTT
TRBD2	TRBV13	few	TRBJ2-1	CASSYLLAGKNEQFF	TGTGCCAGCAGCTACCTCCTAGCGGGAAAAAATGAGCAGTTCTTC
TRBD2	TRBV7-9	-	TRBJ2-7	CASSELAGFSYEQYF	TGTGCCAGCAGCGAGCTAGCGGGATTTTCCTACGAGCAGTACTTC
TRBD2	TRBV28	many	TRBJ2-3	CASSGGGLAADTQYF	TGTGCCAGCAGTGGAGGGGGACTAGCGGCAGATACGCAGTATTTT
TRBD2	TRBV28	many	TRBJ2-7	CASSLRAGGFYEQYF	TGTGCCAGCAGTTTAAGGGCGGGAGGTTTCTACGAGCAGTACTTC
TRBD2	TRBV19	-	TRBJ2-3	CASSIGAGGRSTDTQYF	TGTGCCAGTAGTATAGGGGCGGGCGGGAGGAGCACAGATACGCAGTATTTT
-	TRBV2	many	TRBJ2-2	CASSAERDTGELFF	TGTGCCAGCAGTGCCGAGAGAGACACCGGGGAGCTGTTTTTT
-	TRBV19	-	TRBJ1-6	CASSIPEGDDNSPLHF	TGTGCCAGTAGTATACCGGAAGGGGACGATAATTCACCCCTCCACTTT
-	TRBV6-2/TRBV6-3	many	TRBJ1-5	CASSYSWQASNQPQHF	TGTGCCAGCAGTTACTCGTGGCAGGCTAGCAATCAGCCCCAGCATTTT
-	TRBV10-3	few	TRBJ1-5	CAISESRRGGFGNQPQHF	TGTGCCATCAGTGAGTCCCGCAGGGGAGGATTTGGCAATCAGCCCCAGCATTTT